Each of the 7 T cell receptor beta chains below was sequenced from the same sample in a study of identical twins. TCRdb reanalysed the 5' RACE reads using MiXCR and keeps one entry per CDR3 protein. This sample has fewer than 550,000 distinct CDR3 sequences, with around 15% found just once. These data are also associated with another study on yellow fever vaccine responses in identical twins.

Sequencing was performed on CD4+ T cells sorted from blood. Every receptor here comes from a woman younger than 35 in good health.

The chain has TRBV6-5 and TRBJ1-2; D not certain. The germline V gene has CDR1 MNHEY and CDR2 SVGAGI. CDR3 length: 14 residues. With 2 bases removed from V and 4 bases from J, the gap between germline ends came to 11 bases. The CDR3 sequence: CASSYSRLSYGYTF. In DNA form, the CDR3 reads TGTGCCAGCAGTTACAGTCGCCTAAGCTATGGCTACACCTTC.

The rearrangement links TRBV27 to TRBJ2-7; 8 nucleotides agree with TRBD2. Unmatched junction bases numbered 9, after V lost 7 bases and J lost 1 base. The germline gives CDR1 MNHEY, CDR2 SMNVEV (reference sequence). The CDR3 is made up of 15 amino acids. The CDR3 DNA is TGTGCCAGCACTAGGAATGCGGGGGGTTCCTACGAGCAGTACTTC. It encodes CASTRNAGGSYEQYF.

The table lists this clonotype with a few counts. The chain couples TRBV6-5 to TRBJ2-1, with D unclear. The V end was cut by 3 bases, the J end by 5 bases, with 14 bases between. CDR1 MNHEY and CDR2 SVGAGI come from the germline V gene. The CDR3 spans 15 residues. CDR3 amino acids: CASSYPQRVDNEQFF. CDR3 DNA sequence: TGTGCCAGCAGTTATCCCCAACGAGTCGACAATGAGCAGTTCTTC.

The chain joins TRBV7-9 to TRBJ1-2; tentatively, D is TRBD1 (5 bases). The germline V gene encodes CDR1 SEHNR and CDR2 FQNEAQ (reference sequence). CDR3 length equals 15 residues. The ends were cut back, 3 bases at V and 3 bases at J, with 14 bases in the middle. CDR3 loop: CASSLGGAQYYGYTF. In nucleotides, the CDR3 is TGTGCCAGCAGCTTGGGAGGGGCTCAGTACTATGGCTACACCTTC.

This clonotype occurred a few times. The gene calls are TRBV20-1 and TRBJ2-7, with 8 bases that match TRBD1. The CDR3 extends over 13 amino acids. V lost 3 bases, J lost 6 bases, and 7 bases stayed unmatched. The germline gives CDR1 DFQATT, CDR2 SNEGSKA (reference sequence). DNA for the CDR3: TGCAGTGCTAGGACGGCAGGGGGCGGCGAGCAGTACTTC. Residues: CSARTAGGGEQYF.

As for this clonotype: Mismatch with germline at one junction end may stem from a read error. The chain combines TRBV24-1 with TRBJ2-1; no definite D call. The CDR3 has 12 amino acids. CDR1 and CDR2 (germline): KGHDR, SFDVKD. As DNA, the CDR3 is TGTACCACCAGTGACGCCCCGCGTGAGCAGTTCTTC. This gives the protein CTTSDAPREQFF.

The DNA of the CDR3 is TGTGCCAGCAGCCAGGGACAGTACTATGGCTACACCTTC. Its translation: CASSQGQYYGYTF. The chain employs TRBV12-3 or TRBV12-4 and TRBJ1-2, with 7 bases that match TRBD1. This CDR3 spans 13 amino acids. V was pared by 6 bases and J by 3 bases, with 4 bases of the junction left unmatched.